This entry is about one T cell receptor beta chain. Its antigen is still unknown. This specimen comes from a study of T cell responses to AZD1222 COVID-19 vaccine. Trimming stripped 0 bases from V and 8 bases from J, with 14 bases between. Germline-derived CDR1 and CDR2 are SGHRS and YFSETQ. The length of the CDR3 is 14 residues. Profiled with immunoSEQ multiplex PCR; TCRdb holds only in-frame clones, not every one. There are 150,000 or so clones in the sample; 94% occur only once, and approximately 0.58% lies in the top ten. General study points: Spike-specific TCR breadth rose after two AZD1222 doses, and depth rose as well. The donor cohort was predominantly white British with a female majority, and clonal diversity may have been underestimated.

The rearrangement joins TRBV5-1 to TRBJ1-2; a weak D match, TRBD1 (5 bases). This receptor was obtained from an adult in good health. This sample comprised peripheral blood, obtained on day 0 of AZD1222 vaccination. The CDR3 spells CASSLGIGDEGYTF. The CDR3 DNA is TGCGCCAGCAGCTTGGGGATAGGGGATGAAGGCTACACCTTC.